This entry is about one T cell receptor (beta chain). Its target is not known. This sample was taken from a study of post-analysis software for immune sequencing data. The study's findings and limits: Normalized Chao1 diversity was significantly reduced in patients versus controls. Patients used about five TRBV segments, including TRBV5-6, TRBV5-1 and TRBV20-1, more often than controls.

Trimming cost V 6 bases and J 4 bases, with 16 bases left between them. This CDR3 is 15 amino acids long. Prepared TCR beta cDNA libraries contained unique molecular identifiers. TCRdb reprocessed the PCR reads via MiXCR and lists one record per CDR3 protein. The sample records about 540,000 distinct CDR3 sequences, around a third being singletons. The chain carries TRBV12-3 or TRBV12-4 and TRBJ1-5; unclear D gene. The TCR originated in a girl aged 2-17 years with multiple sclerosis. The sample consisted of blood. The chain's CDR3 is CASSPTVAVNQPQHF. CDR3 in DNA: TGTGCCAGCAGCCCGACGGTGGCCGTAAATCAGCCCCAGCATTTT.